This T cell receptor beta chain was profiled in a study of blood T cell repertoires in COVID-19. Whole-study context: COVID-19 samples from acute and convalescent phases originated in the United States, Italy and Spain. T cells, B-cell-depleted T cells, or PBMCs supplied cDNA or gDNA.

Germline V lookup: CDR1 MNHNY, CDR2 SVGAGI (reference sequence). The CDR3 runs 14 residues. Trimming removed 2 bases at V and 0 bases at J, with 7 bases between. Ages ranged from roughly 18 to 100 years, with residence in approximately 23 US areas. Participants' reported clinical history set cohort assignment. TCRdb keeps only in-frame clones here, not all; method: immunoSEQ multiplex PCR. This sample has 200,000 to 250,000 clones; approximately 90% occur once, and the top ten carry 11%. Source material: PBMCs or T cells enriched from blood (not recorded which). The gene calls are TRBV6-6 and TRBJ1-1; the D is unclear. This TCR was sampled from a man aged 25-45 years who had recovered from COVID-19. The CDR3 bases are TGTGCCAGCAGTTACGGGCAGCTGAACACTGAAGCTTTCTTT. Amino acid sequence: CASSYGQLNTEAFF.